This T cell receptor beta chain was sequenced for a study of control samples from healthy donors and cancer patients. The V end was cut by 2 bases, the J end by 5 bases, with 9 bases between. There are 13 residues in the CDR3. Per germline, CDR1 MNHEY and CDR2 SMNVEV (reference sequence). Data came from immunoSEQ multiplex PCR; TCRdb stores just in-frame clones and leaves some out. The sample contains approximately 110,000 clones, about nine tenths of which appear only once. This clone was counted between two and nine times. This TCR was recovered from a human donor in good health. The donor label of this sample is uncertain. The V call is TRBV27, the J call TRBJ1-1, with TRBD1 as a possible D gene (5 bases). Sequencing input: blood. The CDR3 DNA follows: TGTGCCAGCAGTTTAACAGGTTTAACTGAAGCTTTCTTT. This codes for CASSLTGLTEAFF.